This TCR beta chain was recovered during a study of human T cells and chemical hapten exposure. Trimming left V 3 bases short and J 2 bases short, with 11 bases between. The CDR3 is 14 residues long. The V gene's germline CDR1 is DFQATT and CDR2 SNEGSKA (reference sequence). Original methodology: Sample-level TCR yields exhibited a median of about 96,000, with a range of roughly 23,224 to 750,000. TCRdb called the 5' RACE reads again in MiXCR, with one record for every CDR3 protein. These V and J calls are TCRdb output, not the study's own analysis. In the table there are 120,000 to 150,000 distinct CDR3 sequences, about 4% of which are singletons. This clonotype was recorded at least ten times. Unfractionated whole blood yielded total RNA.

This clonotype originated in a female donor in good health. This chain links TRBV20-1 with TRBJ1-3; TRBD1 is a possible D gene (6 bases). The CDR3 loop reads CSARRGGPGNTIYF. The CDR3 DNA reads as TGCAGTGCTAGGAGGGGGGGGCCTGGAAACACCATATATTTT.